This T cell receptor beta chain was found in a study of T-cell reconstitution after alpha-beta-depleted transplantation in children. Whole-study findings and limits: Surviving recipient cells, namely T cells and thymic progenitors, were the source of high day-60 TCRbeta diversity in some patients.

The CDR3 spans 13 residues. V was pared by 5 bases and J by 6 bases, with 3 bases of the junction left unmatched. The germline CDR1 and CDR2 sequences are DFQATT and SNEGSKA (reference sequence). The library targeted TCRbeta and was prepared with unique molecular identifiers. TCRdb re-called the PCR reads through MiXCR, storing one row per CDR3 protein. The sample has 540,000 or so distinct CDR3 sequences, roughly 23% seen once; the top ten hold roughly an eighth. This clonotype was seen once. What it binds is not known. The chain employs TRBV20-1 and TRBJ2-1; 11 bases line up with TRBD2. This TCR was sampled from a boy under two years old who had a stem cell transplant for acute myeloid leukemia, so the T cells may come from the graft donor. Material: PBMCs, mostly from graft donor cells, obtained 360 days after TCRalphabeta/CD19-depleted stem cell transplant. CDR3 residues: CSALAGGLNEQFF. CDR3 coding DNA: TGCAGTGCTCTAGCGGGGGGTCTCAATGAGCAGTTCTTC.